One sample yielded the 11 T cell receptor beta chains listed below, sequenced in a study of vaccination and CD4 T cells after COVID-19. Antigen specificity for these receptors is unknown. The treatment: approximately 9-day PBMC culture with coronavirus spike peptide pools or control peptides (ViraFEST assay). Oncomine TCR Beta short-read sequencing was applied to DNA from cultured CD4+ T cells. TCRdb re-derived calls from the PCR reads in MiXCR, one entry per CDR3 protein. The sample records thousands of distinct CDR3 sequences, approximately 22% being singletons. Sequencing was performed on CD4+ T cells from blood, cultured in vitro, taken after SARS-CoV-2 vaccination. The receptors derive from a human donor who had recovered from COVID-19.

By its share, this clonotype is medium-sized. The V and J genes are TRBV20-1 and TRBJ2-5; D may be TRBD2 (5 bases). Trimming shortened V by 6 bases and J by 5 bases, and 13 bases separated the two germline ends. This CDR3 comprises 12 residues. CDR1 and CDR2 (germline): DFQATT, SNEGSKA (reference sequence). CDR3 nucleotides: TGCAGTGCCCCATGGAGGCTGGAGACCCAGTACTTC. The encoded protein is CSAPWRLETQYF.

This clonotype is categorized as medium-sized (0.01 to 0.1%). This chain links TRBV28 with TRBJ1-5; D may be TRBD1 (5 bases). The ends were cut back, 3 bases at V and 5 bases at J, with 14 bases in the middle. Per the germline V gene, CDR1 is MDHEN and CDR2 is SYDVKM. This CDR3 is 15 amino acids long. Here the CDR3 DNA reads TGTGCCAGCAGTTTTAGCTCGTTGGGGGATCAGCCCCAGCATTTT. Translated: CASSFSSLGDQPQHF.

This clonotype appeared a few times. The rearrangement uses TRBV27 and TRBJ2-6, with D possibly matching TRBD1 (6 bases). This CDR3 is built from 15 residues. Looked up from germline, CDR1 is MNHEY and CDR2 is SMNVEV (reference sequence). V gave up 5 bases and J gave up 2 bases, with 10 bases separating them. CDR3 nucleotide sequence: TGTGCCAGCAGTCCGGCAGGGGCTGGGGCCAACGTCCTGACTTTC. Translated, it gives CASSPAGAGANVLTF.

The gene calls are TRBV29-1 and TRBJ1-1; 8 nucleotides match TRBD1. The CDR3 is made up of 14 amino acids. Germline V gene lookup returns CDR1 SQVTM and CDR2 ANQGSEA. V lost 5 bases, J lost 8 bases, and 13 bases stayed unmatched. The CDR3 bases are TGCAGCGTTCTCCGCCGGGACAGGAGAGCAGAAGCTTTCTTT. This encodes CSVLRRDRRAEAFF.

This clonotype is judged medium-sized (0.01 to 0.1%). The chain couples TRBV7-9 to TRBJ2-5; 10 bases map to TRBD1. The CDR3 spans 15 residues. J lost 6 bases, V lost 7 bases, and 11 bases had no gene match. Germline lookup yields CDR1 SEHNR and CDR2 FQNEAQ (reference sequence). CDR3 in DNA: TGTGCCAGCAACCCCGCGACAGGGGGCGAAAAGACCCAGTACTTC. Amino acids: CASNPATGGEKTQYF.

The chain recombines TRBV4-2 with TRBJ2-7, with a possible D match to TRBD2 (6 bases). With 0 bases removed from V and 3 bases from J, the gap between germline ends came to 12 bases. Looked up from germline, CDR1 is LGHNA and CDR2 is YNFKEQ. The length of the CDR3 is 15 residues. CDR3 region: CASSQDAGGRYEQYF. The CDR3 bases are TGTGCCAGCAGCCAAGACGCCGGGGGTCGCTACGAGCAGTACTTC.

This clonotype was found a few times. The rearrangement links TRBV19 to TRBJ2-7, with 11 bases aligning to TRBD1. J lost 3 bases, V lost 10 bases, and 8 bases had no gene match. The germline gives CDR1 LNHDA, CDR2 SQIVND (reference sequence). There are 14 residues in the CDR3. The CDR3 protein is CATRTGTGGYEQYF. CDR3 nucleotide sequence: TGTGCCACCCGGACCGGGACAGGGGGCTACGAGCAGTACTTC.

This clonotype was detected many times. The chain joins TRBV6-2 or TRBV6-3 to TRBJ1-5; TRBD1 is a possible D gene (5 bases). The ends were cut back, 7 bases at V and 3 bases at J, with 13 bases in the middle. The CDR3 totals 14 residues. Germline CDR1 and CDR2: MNHEY and SVGEGT. Here the CDR3 reads CASTKRGDNQPQHF. CDR3 coding DNA: TGTGCCAGCACCAAACGGGGGGACAATCAGCCCCAGCATTTT.

The CDR3 here is CSARSGALAKNIQYF. The CDR3 DNA reads TGCAGTGCTAGATCTGGGGCATTAGCCAAAAACATTCAGTACTTC. This chain links TRBV20-1 with TRBJ2-4, with D perhaps TRBD1 (5 bases). This CDR3 has 15 residues. Per the germline V gene, CDR1 is DFQATT and CDR2 is SNEGSKA (reference sequence). Trimming took off 2 bases at V and 0 bases at J, with 11 bases between the two ends.

This clonotype rates as medium-sized. The chain joins TRBV28 to TRBJ1-2; no clear D. Germline V gene sequence: CDR1 MDHEN, CDR2 SYDVKM. The CDR3 is 11 residues long. The V end was cut by 6 bases, the J end by 4 bases, with 6 bases between. CDR3 amino acids: CASSNGYGYTF. Written as DNA, the CDR3 is TGTGCCAGCAGCAACGGCTATGGCTACACCTTC.

This clonotype counts as medium-sized. The chain combines TRBV7-2 with TRBJ1-5; D uncertain. The CDR3 is 12 residues long. Germline loops: CDR1 SGHTA, CDR2 FQGNSA. V was trimmed by 6 bases and J by 9 bases, leaving 12 bases between them. The CDR3 DNA reads as TGTGCCAGCAGTCCCTTTGGGATGCCCCAGCATTTT. Encoded protein: CASSPFGMPQHF.